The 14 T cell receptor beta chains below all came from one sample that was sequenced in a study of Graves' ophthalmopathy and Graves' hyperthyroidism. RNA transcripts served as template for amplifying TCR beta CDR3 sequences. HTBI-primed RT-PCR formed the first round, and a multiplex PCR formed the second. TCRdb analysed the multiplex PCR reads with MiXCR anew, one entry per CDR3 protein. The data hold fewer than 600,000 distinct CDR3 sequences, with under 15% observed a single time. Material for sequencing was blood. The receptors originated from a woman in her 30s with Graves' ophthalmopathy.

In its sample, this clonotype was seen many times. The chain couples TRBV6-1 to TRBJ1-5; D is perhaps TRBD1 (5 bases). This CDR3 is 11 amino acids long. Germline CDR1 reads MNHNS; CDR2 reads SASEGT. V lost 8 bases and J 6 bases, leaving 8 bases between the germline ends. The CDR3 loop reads CASGGSQPQHF. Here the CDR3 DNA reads TGTGCCAGCGGGGGGAGTCAGCCCCAGCATTTT.

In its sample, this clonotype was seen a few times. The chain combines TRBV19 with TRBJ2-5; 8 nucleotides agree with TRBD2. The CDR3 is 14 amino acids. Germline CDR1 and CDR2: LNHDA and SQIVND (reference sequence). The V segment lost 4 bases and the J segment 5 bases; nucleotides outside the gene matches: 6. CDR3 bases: TGTGCCAGTAGTAGCGGGGGGCGCGGGGAGACCCAGTACTTC. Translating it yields CASSSGGRGETQYF.

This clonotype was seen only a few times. CDR3 residues: CASSPRARGEQYF. CDR3 DNA: TGTGCCAGCAGCCCCCGGGCCCGTGGAGAGCAGTACTTC. The V and J genes are TRBV14 and TRBJ2-7; no firm D call. The CDR3 totals 13 residues. Germline V gives CDR1 SGHDN, CDR2 FVKESK. The germline V and J ends were trimmed by 4 bases and 7 bases, with 14 bases remaining between them.

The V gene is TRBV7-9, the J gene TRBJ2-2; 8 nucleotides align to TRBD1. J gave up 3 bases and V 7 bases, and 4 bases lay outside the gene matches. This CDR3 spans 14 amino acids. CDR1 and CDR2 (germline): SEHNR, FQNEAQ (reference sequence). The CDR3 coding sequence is TGTGCCAGCATGTCAGGGGGCTACACCGGGGAGCTGTTTTTT. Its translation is CASMSGGYTGELFF.

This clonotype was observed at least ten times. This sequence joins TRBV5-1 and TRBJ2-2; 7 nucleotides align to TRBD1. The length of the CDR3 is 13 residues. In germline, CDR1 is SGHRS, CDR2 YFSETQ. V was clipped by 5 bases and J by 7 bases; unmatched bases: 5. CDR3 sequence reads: CASSKQGIGELFF. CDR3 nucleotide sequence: TGCGCCAGCAGTAAACAGGGGATCGGGGAGCTGTTTTTT.

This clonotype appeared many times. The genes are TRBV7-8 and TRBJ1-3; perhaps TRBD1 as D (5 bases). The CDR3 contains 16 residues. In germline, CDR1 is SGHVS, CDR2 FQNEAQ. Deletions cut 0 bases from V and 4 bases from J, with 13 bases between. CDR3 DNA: TGTGCCAGCAGCTTAGCGGTCGGGGGAACCGGAAACACCATATATTTT. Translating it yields CASSLAVGGTGNTIYF.

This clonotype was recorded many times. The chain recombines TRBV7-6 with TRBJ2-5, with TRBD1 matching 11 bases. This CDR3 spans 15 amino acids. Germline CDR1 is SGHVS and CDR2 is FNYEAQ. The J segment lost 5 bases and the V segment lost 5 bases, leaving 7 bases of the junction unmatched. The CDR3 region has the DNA TGTGCCAGCAGCACAGGACAGGGGGCAGTCGAGACCCAGTACTTC. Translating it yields CASSTGQGAVETQYF.

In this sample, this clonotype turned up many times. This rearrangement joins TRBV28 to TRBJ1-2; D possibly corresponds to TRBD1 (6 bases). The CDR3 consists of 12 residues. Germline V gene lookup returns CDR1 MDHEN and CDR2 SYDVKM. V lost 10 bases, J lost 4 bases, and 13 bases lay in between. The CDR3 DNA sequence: TGTGCCATCCCAGACAGGCTCTATGGCTACACCTTC. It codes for CAIPDRLYGYTF.

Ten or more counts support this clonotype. The chain's CDR3 is CASSQRGIRQETQYF. Here the CDR3 DNA reads TGTGCCAGCAGCCAGAGGGGGATCCGACAAGAGACCCAGTACTTC. The V and J genes are TRBV11-2 and TRBJ2-5; D possibly corresponds to TRBD1 (6 bases). The CDR3 length is 15 residues. V was clipped by 5 bases and J by 2 bases, with 15 bases between them. Germline CDR1 and CDR2: SGHAT and FQNNGV.

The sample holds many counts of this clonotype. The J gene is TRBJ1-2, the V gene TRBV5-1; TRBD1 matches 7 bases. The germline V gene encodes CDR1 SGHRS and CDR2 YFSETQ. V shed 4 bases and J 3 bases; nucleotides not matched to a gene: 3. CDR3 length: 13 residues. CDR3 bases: TGCGCCAGCAGCACCCAGGGGGACTATGGCTACACCTTC. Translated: CASSTQGDYGYTF.

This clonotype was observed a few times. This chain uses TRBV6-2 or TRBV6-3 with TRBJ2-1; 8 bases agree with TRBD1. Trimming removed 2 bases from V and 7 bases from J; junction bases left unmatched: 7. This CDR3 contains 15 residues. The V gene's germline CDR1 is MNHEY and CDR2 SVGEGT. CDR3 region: CASSYMTGDVNEQFF. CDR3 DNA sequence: TGTGCCAGCAGTTACATGACAGGGGATGTGAATGAGCAGTTCTTC.

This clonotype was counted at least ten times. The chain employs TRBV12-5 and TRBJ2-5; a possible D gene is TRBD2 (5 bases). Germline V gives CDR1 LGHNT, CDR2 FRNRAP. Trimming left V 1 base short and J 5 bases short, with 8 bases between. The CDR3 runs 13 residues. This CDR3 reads CASGLAGLETQYF. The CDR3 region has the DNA TGTGCTAGTGGTTTGGCGGGATTGGAGACCCAGTACTTC.

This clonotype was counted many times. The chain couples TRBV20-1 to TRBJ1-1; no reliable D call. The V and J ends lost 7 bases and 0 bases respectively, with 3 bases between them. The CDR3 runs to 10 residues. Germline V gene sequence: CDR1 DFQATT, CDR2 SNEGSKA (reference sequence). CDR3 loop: CSGMNTEAFF. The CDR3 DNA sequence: TGCAGTGGGATGAACACTGAAGCTTTCTTT.

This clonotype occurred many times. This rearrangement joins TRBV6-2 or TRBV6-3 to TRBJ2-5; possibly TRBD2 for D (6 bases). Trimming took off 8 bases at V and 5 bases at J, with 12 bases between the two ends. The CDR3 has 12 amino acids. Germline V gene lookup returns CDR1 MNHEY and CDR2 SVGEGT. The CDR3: CASVAGPETQYF. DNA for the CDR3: TGTGCCAGCGTGGCGGGACCGGAGACCCAGTACTTC.